Below are 24 T cell receptor beta chains sequenced from a single sample in a study of beta chain features in type 1 diabetes. Study findings and constraints: All four CD4+ subsets from Type 1 diabetes patients carried moderately but significantly shorter TCRB CDR3s.

The antigens of these receptors remain unknown. Investigators reverse transcribed all isolated RNA, so they sequenced expressed TCRB transcripts. Profiled with immunoSEQ multiplex PCR; TCRdb holds only in-frame clones, not every one. The sample lists just over 25,000 clones; around half were seen once. The sample taken for sequencing was stem cell memory CD4+ T cells from blood. The receptors derive from a man aged 30-40 years with type 1 diabetes.

V usage is TRBV11-2 and J usage is TRBJ2-7; 7 bases fit TRBD1. CDR1 is SGHAT, CDR2 FQNNGV, per germline. The CDR3 runs to 15 residues. Losses at the gene ends were 4 bases for V and 4 bases for J; bases not matched to a gene: 10. The CDR3 here is CASSSPGQPPYEQYF. CDR3 DNA sequence: TGTGCCAGCAGCTCTCCGGGACAGCCCCCTTACGAGCAGTACTTC.

This clone occurred a few times. V and J are TRBV6-9 and TRBJ1-5; D possibly corresponds to TRBD1 (5 bases). The CDR3 length is 13 residues. Germline V gene data show CDR1 as MNHGY and CDR2 as SVAAGI. Trimming took 10 bases from V and 7 from J, leaving 17 bases between them. The CDR3 DNA is TGTGCCAAATCCGGGACTTCAGGGCAGCCCCAGCATTTT. Translating it yields CAKSGTSGQPQHF.

This clone was found a few times. This chain's CDR3 is CASNRGLETQYF. The CDR3 coding sequence is TGTGCCAGCAACAGGGGGCTAGAGACCCAGTACTTC. The rearrangement joins TRBV2 to TRBJ2-5; TRBD1 matches 9 bases. The CDR3 extends over 12 amino acids. The germline V gene encodes CDR1 SNHLY and CDR2 FYNNEI. J was trimmed by 4 bases and V by 7 bases; bases with no gene match: 1. The whole variable domain, remainder taken from reference TRBV2 and TRBJ2-5, is EPEVTQTPSHQVTQMGQEVILRCVPISNHLYFYWYRQILGQKVEFLVSFYNNEISEKSEIFDDQFSVERPDGSNFTLKIRSTKLEDSAMYFCASNRGLETQYFGPGTRLLVL.

The chain joins TRBV4-2 to TRBJ2-3, with D hard to call. The CDR3 spans 15 residues. Trimming took off 0 bases at V and 4 bases at J, with 11 bases between the two ends. Germline values: CDR1 LGHNA, CDR2 YNFKEQ. DNA for the CDR3: TGTGCCAGCAGCCAAGAGGGCCCGAAGGCAGATACGCAGTATTTT. Its protein is CASSQEGPKADTQYF.

In the case of this clone: Other nucleotide sequences from this sample produce the same CDR3. V and J are TRBV9 and TRBJ2-1; 9 bases align to TRBD1. The CDR3 has 15 amino acids. The V gene end was trimmed by 0 bases and the J gene end by 3 bases; junction bases not matched to a gene: 1. The germline V gene has CDR1 SGDLS and CDR2 YYNGEE. CDR3 in DNA: TGTGCCAGCAGCGTAGGGGACAGGGACTACAATGAGCAGTTCTTC. It encodes CASSVGDRDYNEQFF.

The chain recombines TRBV6-1 with TRBJ1-2; a possible D gene is TRBD1 (5 bases). Looked up from germline, CDR1 is MNHNS and CDR2 is SASEGT. V gave up 1 base and J gave up 2 bases, with 8 bases separating them. This CDR3 region has 14 residues. The chain's CDR3 is CASSEEGLNYGYTF. CDR3 bases: TGTGCCAGCAGTGAAGAGGGACTAAACTATGGCTACACCTTC.

This clone came up a few times. The gene calls are TRBV25-1 and TRBJ2-7; D is possibly TRBD2 (7 bases). V was cut by 7 bases and J by 3 bases, with 16 bases left in between. CDR3 size: 14 residues. Per the germline V gene, CDR1 is MGHDK and CDR2 is SYGVNS. The CDR3 bases are TGTGCCAGCAAGAGAGGGGGGGTCATCTACGAGCAGTACTTC. Protein product: CASKRGGVIYEQYF.

This clone was seen only a few times. The V gene is TRBV2, the J gene TRBJ2-7; 11 bases match TRBD2. CDR1 and CDR2 from the germline V gene are SNHLY and FYNNEI. The V segment lost 6 bases and the J segment 3 bases; nucleotides outside the gene matches: 7. The CDR3 extends over 15 amino acids. CDR3 sequence: CASREGLAANYEQYF. The CDR3 region has the DNA TGTGCCAGCAGGGAGGGACTAGCGGCAAACTACGAGCAGTACTTC.

The chain joins TRBV30 to TRBJ1-1; 9 positions match TRBD1. Germline V CDR1 and CDR2: GTSNPN, SVGIG (reference sequence). The length of the CDR3 is 16 residues. Losses at the gene ends were 0 bases for V and 6 bases for J; bases not matched to a gene: 11. The CDR3 DNA reads as TGTGCCTGGAGTGTGACGGGACAGGGACCGAGAGCTGAAGCTTTCTTT. Translation gives CAWSVTGQGPRAEAFF.

The chain has TRBV6-1 and TRBJ1-5; perhaps TRBD1 as D (5 bases). The CDR3 consists of 13 residues. Trimming left V 6 bases short and J 4 bases short, with 10 bases between. Germline lookup yields CDR1 MNHNS and CDR2 SASEGT. The CDR3 spells CASSADRNQPQHF. The DNA of the CDR3 is TGTGCCAGCAGCGCCGACAGAAATCAGCCCCAGCATTTT.

This chain links TRBV6-1 with TRBJ1-1; 8 bases agree with TRBD1. The V and J ends lost 4 bases and 4 bases, in that order; junction bases with no gene match: 11. The CDR3 sequence is 16 residues long. CDR1 and CDR2 from the germline V gene are MNHNS and SASEGT. Written as DNA, the CDR3 is TGTGCCAGCAGTGGGAATGACAGGGGACGGGGCACTGAAGCTTTCTTT. Translated: CASSGNDRGRGTEAFF.

In this sample, this clone turned up once. The gene calls are TRBV6-1 and TRBJ2-7, with 7 positions matching TRBD1. Germline lookup yields CDR1 MNHNS and CDR2 SASEGT. The junction had 1 base not matched to a gene; V was cut back by 4 bases and J by 4 bases. CDR3 length: 12 amino acids. The CDR3, as DNA: TGTGCCAGCAGTGCGACAGGGTACGAGCAGTACTTC. Residues: CASSATGYEQYF.

The rearrangement joins TRBV9 to TRBJ1-1; 8 bases fit TRBD1. V was clipped by 0 bases and J by 4 bases; unmatched bases: 5. The CDR3 spans 15 residues. Germline V gene lookup returns CDR1 SGDLS and CDR2 YYNGEE. CDR3 in DNA: TGTGCCAGCAGCGTAGAGGACAGGGTCGCCACTGAAGCTTTCTTT. This translates into CASSVEDRVATEAFF.

The chain couples TRBV28 to TRBJ2-7, with TRBD1 matching over 7 bases. This CDR3 comprises 16 residues. Germline CDR1 MDHEN, CDR2 SYDVKM. The junction had 12 bases not matched to a gene; V was cut back by 7 bases and J by 0 bases. The chain's CDR3 is CASTPPGQRISYEQYF. The DNA for the CDR3 is TGTGCCAGCACCCCCCCGGGACAGCGTATCTCCTACGAGCAGTACTTC.

J is TRBJ2-3 and V is TRBV27; 7 bases fit TRBD2. Germline assignment: CDR1 MNHEY and CDR2 SMNVEV (reference sequence). V shed 2 bases, J shed 0 bases, and the junction held 2 bases outside the gene matches. The CDR3 runs to 15 residues. Written as DNA, the CDR3 is TGTGCCAGCAGTTTAGACGGGGGGAGCACAGATACGCAGTATTTT. This codes for CASSLDGGSTDTQYF.

The rearrangement joins TRBV2 to TRBJ2-7; the match to TRBD1 covers 8 bases. The CDR3 is 15 amino acids. Losses at the gene ends were 8 bases for V and 6 bases for J; bases not matched to a gene: 15. Germline lookup yields CDR1 SNHLY and CDR2 FYNNEI. CDR3: CASSERRTGMSEQYF. CDR3 nucleotides: TGTGCCAGCTCAGAACGAAGGACAGGGATGAGCGAGCAGTACTTC.

This clone was seen a handful of times. The CDR3 reads CSASGYTNTGELFF. The CDR3 bases are TGCAGCGCCTCGGGATACACGAACACCGGGGAGCTGTTTTTT. V usage is TRBV29-1 and J usage is TRBJ2-2; tentative D call: TRBD2 (5 bases). The CDR3 loop spans 14 amino acids. V lost 7 bases and J 0 bases, leaving 12 bases between the germline ends. Germline V gene lookup returns CDR1 SQVTM and CDR2 ANQGSEA.

The rearrangement links TRBV28 to TRBJ2-1, with a possible D match to TRBD2 (6 bases). Germline V gives CDR1 MDHEN, CDR2 SYDVKM. The CDR3 is 15 residues long. V was pared by 6 bases and J by 2 bases, with 14 bases between. The CDR3 region has the DNA TGTGCCAGCAGGCTCGCGGGGACCACCTACAATGAGCAGTTCTTC. It translates to CASRLAGTTYNEQFF.

This clone has more than one count but fewer than ten. This chain uses TRBV5-1 with TRBJ2-1, with D possibly matching TRBD2 (5 bases). V was trimmed by 4 bases and J by 0 bases, leaving 11 bases between them. Germline values: CDR1 SGHRS, CDR2 YFSETQ. The CDR3 runs to 15 residues. CDR3 in amino acids: CASSLQRSSYNEQFF. Written as DNA, the CDR3 is TGCGCCAGCAGCCTGCAGCGGAGCTCCTACAATGAGCAGTTCTTC.

The V and J genes are TRBV4-1 and TRBJ1-4; unclear D gene. The germline CDR1 and CDR2 sequences are MGHRA and YSYEKL. The V end lost 0 bases, the J end lost 8 bases, and 13 bases lay between the germline ends. The CDR3 has 15 residues. CDR3 nucleotide sequence: TGCGCCAGCAGCCAAGAGGGAGGACGTGACGAAAAACTGTTTTTT. Residues: CASSQEGGRDEKLFF.

V is TRBV5-1 and J is TRBJ2-3; TRBD2 matches 10 bases. V trimming: 2 bases; J trimming: 0 bases; junction bases outside the gene matches: 3. This CDR3 is 16 amino acids long. Germline values: CDR1 SGHRS, CDR2 YFSETQ. The CDR3: CASSFTLAGSTDTQYF. CDR3 bases: TGCGCCAGCAGCTTCACACTAGCGGGGAGCACAGATACGCAGTATTTT.

This clone was seen only a few times. The chain uses TRBV4-1 and TRBJ2-7, with TRBD1 identical over 7 bases. The V gene's germline CDR1 is MGHRA and CDR2 YSYEKL. The CDR3 runs 17 residues. The junction had 17 bases not matched to a gene; V was cut back by 2 bases and J by 7 bases. This CDR3 reads CASSQRGGGTGPSEQYF. The CDR3 DNA follows: TGCGCCAGCAGCCAAAGAGGGGGCGGCACAGGTCCTAGTGAGCAGTACTTC.

This clone has only a few counts. J is TRBJ2-2 and V is TRBV11-2, with D hard to call. V lost 4 bases to trimming and J lost 6 bases, with 15 bases between them. CDR1 is SGHAT and CDR2 is FQNNGV in the germline V gene. This CDR3 has 15 residues. The CDR3 region has the DNA TGTGCCAGCAGCTCCTCACGAGTTACCGCCGGGGAGCTGTTTTTT. Protein sequence: CASSSSRVTAGELFF.

The rearrangement links TRBV5-1 to TRBJ1-5; tentative D call: TRBD1 (5 bases). V dropped 4 bases and J dropped 5 bases, with 13 bases sitting between them. Germline CDR1 is SGHRS and CDR2 is YFSETQ. This CDR3 spans 14 amino acids. CDR3 amino acids: CASSPGQGYQPQHF. The CDR3 nucleotides read TGCGCCAGCAGCCCTGGCCAGGGCTATCAGCCCCAGCATTTT.